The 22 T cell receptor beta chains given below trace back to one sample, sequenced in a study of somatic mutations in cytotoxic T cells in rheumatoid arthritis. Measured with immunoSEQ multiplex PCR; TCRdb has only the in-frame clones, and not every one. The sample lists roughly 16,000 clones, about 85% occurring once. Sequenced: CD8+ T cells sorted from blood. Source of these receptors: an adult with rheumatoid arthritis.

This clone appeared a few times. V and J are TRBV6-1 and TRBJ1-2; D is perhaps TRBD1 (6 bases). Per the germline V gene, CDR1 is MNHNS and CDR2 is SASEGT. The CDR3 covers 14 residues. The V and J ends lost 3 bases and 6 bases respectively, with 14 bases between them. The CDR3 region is CASSEKVEGDGYTF. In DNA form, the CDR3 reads TGTGCCAGCAGTGAGAAGGTGGAGGGGGATGGCTACACCTTC.

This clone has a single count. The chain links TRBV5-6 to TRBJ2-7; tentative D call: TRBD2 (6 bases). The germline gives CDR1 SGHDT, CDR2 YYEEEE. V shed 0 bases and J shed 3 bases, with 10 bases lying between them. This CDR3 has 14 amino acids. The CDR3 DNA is TGTGCCAGCAGCTTGGGGGGGGATTTCTACGAGCAGTACTTC. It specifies CASSLGGDFYEQYF.

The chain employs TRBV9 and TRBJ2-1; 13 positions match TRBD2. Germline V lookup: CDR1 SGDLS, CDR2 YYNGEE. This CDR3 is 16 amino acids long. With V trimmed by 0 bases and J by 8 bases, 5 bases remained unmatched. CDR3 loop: CASSVATSGGADEQFF. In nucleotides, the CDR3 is TGTGCCAGCAGCGTAGCTACTAGCGGGGGGGCGGATGAGCAGTTCTTC.

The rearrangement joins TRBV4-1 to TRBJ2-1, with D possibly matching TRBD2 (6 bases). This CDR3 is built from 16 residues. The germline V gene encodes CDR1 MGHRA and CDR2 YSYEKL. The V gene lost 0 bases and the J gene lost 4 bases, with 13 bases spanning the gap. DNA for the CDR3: TGCGCCAGCAGCCAAGATGCCGGGGGTGGATACAATGAGCAGTTCTTC. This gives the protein CASSQDAGGGYNEQFF.

The CDR3 sequence: CASSEWGTQYF. CDR3 DNA: TGTGCCAGCAGTGAATGGGGTACGCAGTATTTT. The chain has TRBV25-1 and TRBJ2-3; D ambiguous. Germline CDR1 MGHDK, CDR2 SYGVNS. The CDR3 has 11 residues. V lost 1 base, J lost 8 bases, and 4 bases lay in between. Drawing the rest from reference TRBV25-1 and TRBJ2-3, the complete variable domain is EADIYQTPRYLVIGTGKKITLECSQTMGHDKMYWYQQDPGMELHLIHYSYGVNSTEKGDLSSESTVSRIRTEHFPLTLESARPSHTSQYLCASSEWGTQYFGPGTRLTVL.

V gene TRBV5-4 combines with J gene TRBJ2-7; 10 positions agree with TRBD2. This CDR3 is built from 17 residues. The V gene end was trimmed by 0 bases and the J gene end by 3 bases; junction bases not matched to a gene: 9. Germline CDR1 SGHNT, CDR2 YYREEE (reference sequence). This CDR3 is CASSLGAGLAEDYEQYF. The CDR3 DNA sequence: TGTGCCAGCAGCTTGGGCGCAGGACTAGCGGAGGACTACGAGCAGTACTTC.

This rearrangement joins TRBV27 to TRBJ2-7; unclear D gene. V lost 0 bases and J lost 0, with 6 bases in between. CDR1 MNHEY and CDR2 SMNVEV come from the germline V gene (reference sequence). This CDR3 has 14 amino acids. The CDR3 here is CASSLSRNSYEQYF. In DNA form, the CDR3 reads TGTGCCAGCAGTTTATCACGGAACTCCTACGAGCAGTACTTC.

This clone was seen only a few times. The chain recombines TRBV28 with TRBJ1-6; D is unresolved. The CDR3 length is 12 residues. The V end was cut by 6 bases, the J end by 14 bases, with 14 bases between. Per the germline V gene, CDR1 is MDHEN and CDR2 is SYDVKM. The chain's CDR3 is CASRENAPTLHF. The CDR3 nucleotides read TGTGCCAGCAGAGAAAACGCCCCAACCCTCCACTTT.

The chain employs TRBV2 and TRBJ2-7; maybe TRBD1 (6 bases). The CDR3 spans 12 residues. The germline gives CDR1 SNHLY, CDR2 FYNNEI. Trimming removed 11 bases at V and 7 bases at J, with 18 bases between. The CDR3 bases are TGTGCCCGCCGGCAGGGGAAGGGGGAGCAGTACTTC. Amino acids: CARRQGKGEQYF.

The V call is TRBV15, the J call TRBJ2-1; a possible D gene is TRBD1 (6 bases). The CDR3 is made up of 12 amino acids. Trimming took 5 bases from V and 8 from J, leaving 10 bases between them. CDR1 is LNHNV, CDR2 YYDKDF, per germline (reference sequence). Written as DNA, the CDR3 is TGTGCCACCAGCGGAAAGGGGGATGAGCAGTTCTTC. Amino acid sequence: CATSGKGDEQFF.

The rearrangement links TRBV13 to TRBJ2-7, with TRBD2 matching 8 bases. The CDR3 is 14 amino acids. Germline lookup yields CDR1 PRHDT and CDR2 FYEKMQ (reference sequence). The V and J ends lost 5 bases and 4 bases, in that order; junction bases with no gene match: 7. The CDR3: CASSAAGLEYEQYF. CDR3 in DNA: TGTGCCAGCAGCGCAGCGGGACTAGAATACGAGCAGTACTTC.

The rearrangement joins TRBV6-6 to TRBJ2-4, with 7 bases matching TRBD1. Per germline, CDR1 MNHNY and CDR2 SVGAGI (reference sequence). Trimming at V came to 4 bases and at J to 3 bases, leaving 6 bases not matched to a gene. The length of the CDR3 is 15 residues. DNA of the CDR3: TGTGCCAGCAGTTCACAGGGGTGGGGCAAAAACATTCAGTACTTC. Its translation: CASSSQGWGKNIQYF.

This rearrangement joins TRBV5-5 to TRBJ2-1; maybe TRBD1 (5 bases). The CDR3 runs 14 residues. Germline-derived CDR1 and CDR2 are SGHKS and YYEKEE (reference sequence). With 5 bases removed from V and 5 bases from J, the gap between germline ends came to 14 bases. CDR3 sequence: CASRPRVGDNEQFF. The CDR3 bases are TGTGCCAGCAGACCCAGGGTTGGGGACAATGAGCAGTTCTTC.

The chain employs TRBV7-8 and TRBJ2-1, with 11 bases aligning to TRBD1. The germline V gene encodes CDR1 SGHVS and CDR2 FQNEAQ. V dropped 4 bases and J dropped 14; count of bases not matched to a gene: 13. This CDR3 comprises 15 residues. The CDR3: CASSSGPDRGPGEFF. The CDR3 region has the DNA TGTGCCAGCAGCTCGGGACCGGACAGGGGGCCCGGGGAGTTCTTC.

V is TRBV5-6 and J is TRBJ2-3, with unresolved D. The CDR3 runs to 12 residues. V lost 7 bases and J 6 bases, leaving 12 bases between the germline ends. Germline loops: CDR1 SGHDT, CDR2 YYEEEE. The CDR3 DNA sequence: TGTGCCAGCGGACGTGGTGGGGATACGCAGTATTTT. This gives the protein CASGRGGDTQYF.

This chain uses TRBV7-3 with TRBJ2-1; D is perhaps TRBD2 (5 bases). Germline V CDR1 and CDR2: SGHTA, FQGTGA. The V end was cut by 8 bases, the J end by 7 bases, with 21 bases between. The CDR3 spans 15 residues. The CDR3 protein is CASALTGAPGNEQFF. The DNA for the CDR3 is TGTGCCAGCGCTCTCACTGGCGCCCCGGGGAATGAGCAGTTCTTC.

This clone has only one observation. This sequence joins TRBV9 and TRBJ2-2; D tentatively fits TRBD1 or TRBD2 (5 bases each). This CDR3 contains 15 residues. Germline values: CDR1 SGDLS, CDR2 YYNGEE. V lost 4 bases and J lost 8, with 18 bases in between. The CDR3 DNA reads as TGTGCCAGCAGCCCCGGGACCAACCTTTGGGGGGAGCTGTTTTTT. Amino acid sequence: CASSPGTNLWGELFF.

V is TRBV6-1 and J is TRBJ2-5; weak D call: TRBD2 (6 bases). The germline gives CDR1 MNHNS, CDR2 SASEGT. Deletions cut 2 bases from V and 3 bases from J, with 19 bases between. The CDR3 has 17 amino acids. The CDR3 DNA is TGTGCCAGCAGTGAAATGGGGGTGGGCCGGAGGGAAGAGACCCAGTACTTC. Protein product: CASSEMGVGRREETQYF.

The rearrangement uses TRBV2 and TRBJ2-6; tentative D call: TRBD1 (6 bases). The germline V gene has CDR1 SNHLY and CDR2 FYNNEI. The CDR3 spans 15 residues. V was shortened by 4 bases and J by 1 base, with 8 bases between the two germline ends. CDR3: CASSVGQSGANVLTF. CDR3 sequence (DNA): TGTGCCAGCAGTGTAGGACAGTCTGGGGCCAACGTCCTGACTTTC.

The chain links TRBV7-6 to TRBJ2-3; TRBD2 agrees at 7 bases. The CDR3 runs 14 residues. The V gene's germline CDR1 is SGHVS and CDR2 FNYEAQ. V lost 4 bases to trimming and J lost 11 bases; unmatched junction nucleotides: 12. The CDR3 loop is CASSSGTTFSEQYF. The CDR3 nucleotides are TGTGCCAGCAGCTCCGGGACTACTTTTAGTGAGCAGTATTTT.

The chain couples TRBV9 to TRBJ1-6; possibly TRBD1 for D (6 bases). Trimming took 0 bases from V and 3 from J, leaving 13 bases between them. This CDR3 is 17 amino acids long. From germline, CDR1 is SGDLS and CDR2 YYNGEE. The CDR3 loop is CASSVEGGVYYNSPLHF. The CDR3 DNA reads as TGTGCCAGCAGCGTAGAAGGGGGGGTCTACTATAATTCACCCCTCCACTTT.

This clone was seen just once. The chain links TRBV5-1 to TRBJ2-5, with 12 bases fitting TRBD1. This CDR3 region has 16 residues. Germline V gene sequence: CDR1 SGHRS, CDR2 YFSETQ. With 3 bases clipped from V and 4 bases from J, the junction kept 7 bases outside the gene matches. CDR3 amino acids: CASSWVGQGARETQYF. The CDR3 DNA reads TGCGCCAGCAGCTGGGTGGGACAGGGGGCGAGAGAGACCCAGTACTTC.